This T cell receptor (beta chain) is from a study of T cells after yellow fever vaccination. The 5'RACE template-switching step produced TCR cDNA and added a universal primer site and UMIs. TCRdb re-derived calls from the 5' RACE reads in MiXCR, one entry per CDR3 protein. The data hold about 160,000 distinct CDR3 sequences, with about 7% observed a single time. Regarding this clonotype: This clone may be a read error of a much larger clone one base away.

CDR1 and CDR2 (germline): LGHNA, YNFKEQ. This CDR3 has 17 amino acids. The J gene is TRBJ2-7, the V gene TRBV4-2, with TRBD1 as a possible D gene (5 bases). The receptor was isolated from a man aged 18 to 30 who received the YFV17D yellow fever vaccine. This material consisted of CD4+ T cells sorted from PBMCs, taken less than 6 days after the first yellow fever vaccination. Written as DNA, the CDR3 is TGTGGCAGCAGCCCCTACCCTAGGGGATTCGCCTCCTACGAGCAGTACTTC. Amino acid sequence: CGSSPYPRGFASYEQYF.